This T cell receptor (beta chain) was found in a study of cytomegalovirus exposure and HLA in healthy donors. With 60 Vbeta and 13 Jbeta primers, the PCR was carried out. Profiling relied on immunoSEQ multiplex PCR, and the TCRdb table lists in-frame clones only, not all of them. The sample lists 250,000 to 350,000 clones, 80% occurring once. As for this clone: What it binds is unknown.

Findings and limits, study-wide: Further analysis, carried out later, found HLA-associated TCR beta chains more clonally expanded than equally common other chains.

The V gene's germline CDR1 is GTSNPN and CDR2 SVGIG (reference sequence). The CDR3 has 15 amino acids. Sequenced input: PBMCs. This sequence originates from a girl aged 2-9 years in good health and CMV-seronegative. The gene calls are TRBV30 and TRBJ1-1; tentative D call: TRBD1 (5 bases). CDR3 protein: CLLRRGGTGITEAFF. As DNA, the CDR3 is TGTTTATTAAGGCGGGGGGGAACGGGAATCACTGAAGCTTTCTTT.